The rows below give T cell receptor beta chains drawn from one sample of a study of blood T cell repertoires in COVID-19. Data came from immunoSEQ multiplex PCR; TCRdb stores just in-frame clones and leaves some out. The table lists hundreds of thousands of clones, approximately 89% of them singletons. The sample consisted of peripheral blood. All receptors derive from a woman in her forties or fifties who had recovered from COVID-19. Each CDR3 is given with its conserved first and last residue. The D gene is left open where the match is weak. A clone size is listed for some rows: how often the clone was seen (once, few, many), or a class if it is expanded.

D gene,J gene,clone size,V gene,CDR3 DNA,CDR3 protein
-,TRBJ2-7,-,TRBV5-1,TGCGCCAGCAGCACCGGAGCGGACGAGCAGTACTTC,CASSTGADEQYF
-,TRBJ2-1,-,TRBV13,TGTGCCAGCAGCTTAGGGATCGGGCGGGAATACAATGAGCAGTTCTTC,CASSLGIGREYNEQFF
TRBD2,TRBJ2-2,-,TRBV5-1,TGCGCCAGCAGCTTGGAAAGCGGGATCGGGGAGCTGTTTTTT,CASSLESGIGELFF
TRBD2,TRBJ2-3,once,TRBV7-2,TGTGCCAGCAGCTTAGCGGCTAGCGGGGGGATTGATACGCAGTATTTT,CASSLAASGGIDTQYF
-,TRBJ1-2,once,TRBV2,TGTGCCAGCAGTGCGGGGGTGGGCTATGGCTACACCTTC,CASSAGVGYGYTF
TRBD2,TRBJ2-5,-,TRBV19,TGTGCCAGTAGGGGACTAGGCCGGGAGACCCAGTACTTC,CASRGLGRETQYF
TRBD1,TRBJ1-2,-,TRBV7-6,TGTGCCAGCAGCGTCGGTCCGGGACAGCTGAACTATGGCTACACCTTC,CASSVGPGQLNYGYTF
-,TRBJ2-7,-,TRBV7-9,TGTGCCAGCAGCTTAGCATCAGGGCAGGGGGGCGAGCAGTACTTC,CASSLASGQGGEQYF
TRBD1,TRBJ1-2,-,TRBV4-2,TGTGCCAGCAGCCAGCAACAGGGGGCAGGGGGCTACACCTTC,CASSQQQGAGGYTF
TRBD2,TRBJ2-2,once,TRBV3-1/TRBV3-2,TGTGCCAGCAGCGCAGGACTAGCGGCGAACACCGGGGAGCTGTTTTTT,CASSAGLAANTGELFF
-,TRBJ1-5,-,TRBV7-2,TGTGCCAGCAGCTTAGTTGGAGGCATCAATCAGCCCCAGCATTTT,CASSLVGGINQPQHF
TRBD1,TRBJ2-7,-,TRBV3-1/TRBV3-2,TGTGCCAGCAGCCAAGGGTTGGTGGGACAGGGGGCCGCGGGCGAGCAGTACTTC,CASSQGLVGQGAAGEQYF
TRBD1,TRBJ1-1,-,TRBV30,TGTGCCTGGAGGCAACGGACAGGGGGTATTTATTCGGACACTGAAGCTTTCTTT,CAWRQRTGGIYSDTEAFF
-,TRBJ2-7,-,TRBV19,TGTGCCAGTAGAATACGGAGACAGGACCGCACGTACGAGCAGTACTTC,CASRIRRQDRTYEQYF